This T cell receptor beta chain originates from a study of PD-1 blockade in classical Hodgkin lymphoma. Findings and limits, study-wide: Newly diagnosed patients were reported to exhibit reduced baseline TCR diversity relative to healthy donors.

As concerns this clone: Antigen specificity is unknown.

Time point defined: newly diagnosed, previously untreated cHL patient sample. Measured with immunoSEQ multiplex PCR; TCRdb has only the in-frame clones, and not every one. The table lists some 49,000 clones, roughly 90% of them singletons. This CDR3 region has 18 residues. The germline V gene encodes CDR1 MGHRA and CDR2 YSYEKL. Trimming shortened V by 2 bases and J by 2 bases, and 19 bases separated the two germline ends. The sequenced material came from peripheral blood mononuclear cells (PBMCs). The chain couples TRBV4-1 to TRBJ1-5, with D uncertain. This TCR was recovered from a human donor with classical Hodgkin lymphoma. DNA for the CDR3: TGCGCCAGCAGCCAACCGTCTGGGTGGGTTCGAGGCAATCAGCCCCAGCATTTT. Its protein product is CASSQPSGWVRGNQPQHF.